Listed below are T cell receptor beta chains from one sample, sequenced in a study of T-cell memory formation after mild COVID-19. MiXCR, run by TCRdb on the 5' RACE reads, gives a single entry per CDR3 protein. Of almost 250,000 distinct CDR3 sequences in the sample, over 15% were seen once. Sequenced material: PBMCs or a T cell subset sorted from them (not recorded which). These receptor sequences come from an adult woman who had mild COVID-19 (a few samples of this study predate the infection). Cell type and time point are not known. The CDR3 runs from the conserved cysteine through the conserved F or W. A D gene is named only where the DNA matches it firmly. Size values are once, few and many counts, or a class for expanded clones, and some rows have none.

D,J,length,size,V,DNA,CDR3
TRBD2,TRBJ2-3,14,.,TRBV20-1,TGCAGTGCCCCTCCGGGACTAGCTCCAGACACGCAGTATTTT,CSAPPGLAPDTQYF
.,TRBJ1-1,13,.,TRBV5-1,TGCGCCAGCAGCTTGCTTTCAGGTTGGGAAGCTTTCTTT,CASSLLSGWEAFF
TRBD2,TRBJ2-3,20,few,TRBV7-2,TGTGCCAGCAGTGTAGACGGGACTAGCGGGGCGATGAGCGCCACAGATACGCAGTATTTT,CASSVDGTSGAMSATDTQYF
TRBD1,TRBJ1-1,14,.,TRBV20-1,TGCAGTGCAGCACAGGGGGCGCAGAACACTGAAGCTTTCTTT,CSAAQGAQNTEAFF
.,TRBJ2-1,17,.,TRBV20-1,TGCAGTGCTTTAGCCGGGACTCTAACCCGCTCCTACAATGAGCAGTTCTTC,CSALAGTLTRSYNEQFF
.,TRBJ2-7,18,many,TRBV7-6,TGTGCCAGCAGCTTAGGCGAGTTGGCGCCAGATCGGGTCTACGAGCAGTACTTC,CASSLGELAPDRVYEQYF
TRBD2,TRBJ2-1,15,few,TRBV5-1,TGCGCCAGCAGCAAAGCGGGAGGATCCTACAATGAGCAGTTCTTC,CASSKAGGSYNEQFF
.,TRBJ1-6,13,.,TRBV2,TGTGCCAGCAGTGCAGATTATAATTCACCCCTCCACTTT,CASSADYNSPLHF
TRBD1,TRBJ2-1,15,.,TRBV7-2,TGTGCCAGCAGCCTGACAGGGGGCGTCTACAATGAGCAGTTCTTC,CASSLTGGVYNEQFF
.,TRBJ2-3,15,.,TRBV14,TGTGCCAGCAGCCAAGACCCGTCGGGGACCGATACGCAGTATTTT,CASSQDPSGTDTQYF
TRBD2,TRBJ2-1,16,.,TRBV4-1,TGCGCCAGCATTCGGACGGGGACTAGCGGGGGGCCGTCGATGATCTTC,CASIRTGTSGGPSMIF
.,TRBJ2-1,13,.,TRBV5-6,TGTGCCAGCAGCTTGGCAGAGGCAAAGGGGCAGTTCTTC,CASSLAEAKGQFF
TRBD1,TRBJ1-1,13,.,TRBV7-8,TGTGCCAGCAGCTCAAGGGGGGACAGAGCGGCTTTCTTT,CASSSRGDRAAFF
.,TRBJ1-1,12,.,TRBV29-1,TGCAGCGTTGTTTGGGGGGGCACTGAAGCTTTCTTT,CSVVWGGTEAFF
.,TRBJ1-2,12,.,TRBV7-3,TGTGCCAGCAGCTTAACCAAGATTGGCTACACCTTC,CASSLTKIGYTF
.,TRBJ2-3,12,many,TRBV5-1,TGCGCCAGCAGCTCTACTAGAGATACGCAGTATTTT,CASSSTRDTQYF
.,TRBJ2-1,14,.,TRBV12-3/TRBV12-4,TGTGCCAGCAGTTTAAACCGGCGCGGTCATGAGCAGTTCTTC,CASSLNRRGHEQFF
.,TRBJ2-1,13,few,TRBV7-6,TGTGCCAGCAGCTCTGCAACCTACAATGAGCAGTTCTTC,CASSSATYNEQFF
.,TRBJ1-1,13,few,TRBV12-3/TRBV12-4,TGTGCCAGCAGTTTGTTGGGGGTGGGGGAAGCTTTCTTT,CASSLLGVGEAFF
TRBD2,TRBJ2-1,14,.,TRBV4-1,TGCGCCAGCAGCCAAGGCGGGGGAGGCAATGAGCAGTTCTTC,CASSQGGGGNEQFF
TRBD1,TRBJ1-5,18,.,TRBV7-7,TGTGCCAGCGGGAAGGTCGGGACAGCTGATTATAGCAATCAGCCCCAGCATTTT,CASGKVGTADYSNQPQHF
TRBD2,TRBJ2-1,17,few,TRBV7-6,TGTGCCAGCAGCGCGGGACTAGCGGGAGCGTTCTACAATGAGCAGTTCTTC,CASSAGLAGAFYNEQFF
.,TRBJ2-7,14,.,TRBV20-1,TGCAGTGCCCGGGACGGGGGGCAGCAAGTGGGGCAGTACTTC,CSARDGGQQVGQYF
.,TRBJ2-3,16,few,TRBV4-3,TGCGCCAGCAGCCAAGATTGGGGCAGAGGCACAGATACGCAGTATTTT,CASSQDWGRGTDTQYF
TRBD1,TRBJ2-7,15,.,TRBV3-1,TGTGCCAGCAGGCGACAGGGGGGTCTCTTCTACGAGCAGTACTTC,CASRRQGGLFYEQYF
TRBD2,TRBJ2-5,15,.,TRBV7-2,TGTGCCAGCAGCTTAGGCGGGGGGGCCCTGGAGACCCAGTACTTC,CASSLGGGALETQYF
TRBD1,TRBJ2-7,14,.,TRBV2,TGTGCCAGCAGGGGGGACAGAATCTCCTACGAGCAGTACTTC,CASRGDRISYEQYF
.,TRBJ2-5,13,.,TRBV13,TGTGCCAGCAGCTTGCTGGTTAAAGAGACCCAGTACTTC,CASSLLVKETQYF
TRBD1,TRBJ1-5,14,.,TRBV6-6,TGTGCCGTCCGGACAGGGAATAGCAATCAGCCCCAGCATTTT,CAVRTGNSNQPQHF
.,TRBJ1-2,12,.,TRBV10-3,TGTGCCATCAGTGAGTGGGGGTATGGCTACACCTTC,CAISEWGYGYTF
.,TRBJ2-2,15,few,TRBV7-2,TGTGCCAGCACCTGGGGGACCGGAGGAACCGGGGAGCTGTTTTTT,CASTWGTGGTGELFF
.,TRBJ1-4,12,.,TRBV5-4,TGTGCCAGCCAGACAGACAATGAAAAACTGTTTTTT,CASQTDNEKLFF
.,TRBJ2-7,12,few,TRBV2,TGTGCCAGCACAGACAGAGCCTACGAGCAGTACTTC,CASTDRAYEQYF
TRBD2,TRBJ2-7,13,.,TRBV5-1,TGCGCCAGCAGCTCCGGGGGGGCCTACGAGCAGTACTTC,CASSSGGAYEQYF
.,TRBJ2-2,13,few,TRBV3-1,TGTGCCAGCAGCCAACTGGGGGCCGGGGAGCTGTTTTTT,CASSQLGAGELFF
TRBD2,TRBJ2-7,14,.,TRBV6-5,TGTGCCAGCCCAATGACTAGCGGAGCCTACGAGCAGTACTTC,CASPMTSGAYEQYF
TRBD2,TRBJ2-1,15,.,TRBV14,TGTGCCAGCAGCCGACTAGCGGCGTCCTACAATGAGCAGTTCTTC,CASSRLAASYNEQFF
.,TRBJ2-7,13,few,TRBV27,TGTGCCAGCAGTTTGACAGGTCCCTACGAGCAGTACTTC,CASSLTGPYEQYF
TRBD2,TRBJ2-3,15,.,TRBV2,TGTGCCAGCAGTGATGCGGGGGGCGGGCCAGATACGCAGTATTTT,CASSDAGGGPDTQYF
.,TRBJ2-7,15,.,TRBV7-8,TGTGCCAGCAGCCCACGTCGGACAGCGTTCTACGAGCAGTACTTC,CASSPRRTAFYEQYF
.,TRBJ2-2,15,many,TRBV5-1,TGCGCCAGCAGCTTGACAAGGACCCCCACCGGGGAGCTGTTTTTT,CASSLTRTPTGELFF
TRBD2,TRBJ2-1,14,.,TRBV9,TGTGCCAGCAGCGTTAGCGGGACCTACAATGAGCAGTTCTTC,CASSVSGTYNEQFF
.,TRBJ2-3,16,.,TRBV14,TGTGCCAGCAGCCACCAGAAGACAGCCATTCGGGATACGCAGTATTTT,CASSHQKTAIRDTQYF
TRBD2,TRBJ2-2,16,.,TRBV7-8,TGTGCCAGCAGCTTCCGGCGGGGGGCGTACGGCCGGGAGCTGTTTTTT,CASSFRRGAYGRELFF
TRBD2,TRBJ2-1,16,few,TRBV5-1,TGCGCCAGCAGCTACGCCGGGACTAGCGGTTACAATGAGCAGTTCTTC,CASSYAGTSGYNEQFF
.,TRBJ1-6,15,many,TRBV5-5,TGTGCCAGCAGCTTGGAAAAGGGAGGGAATTCACCCCTCCACTTT,CASSLEKGGNSPLHF
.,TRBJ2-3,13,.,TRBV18,TGTGCCAGCTCACCAACTCTTCAAGATACGCAGTATTTT,CASSPTLQDTQYF
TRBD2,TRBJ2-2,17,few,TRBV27,TGTGCCAGCAGGCCGGACCATCTAGCGGGAGGGTCCGGGGAGCTGTTTTTT,CASRPDHLAGGSGELFF
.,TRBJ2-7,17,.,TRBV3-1,TGTGCCAGCAGCCAGACCGGATGGGGGCAGAGCTCCTACGAGCAGTACTTC,CASSQTGWGQSSYEQYF
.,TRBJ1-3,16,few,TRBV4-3,TGCGCCAGCAGCCAAGATAGGAACAGGAGGTTGGACACCATATATTTT,CASSQDRNRRLDTIYF
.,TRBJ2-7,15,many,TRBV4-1,TGCGCCAGCAGCCAAGACAGAGTGGGGCTCTACGAGCAGTACTTC,CASSQDRVGLYEQYF
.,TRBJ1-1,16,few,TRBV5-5,TGTGCCAGCAGCTCCCTCGGAGGGGACGCGAACACTGAAGCTTTCTTT,CASSSLGGDANTEAFF
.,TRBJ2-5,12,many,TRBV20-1,TGCAGTGCTAGCGGGGGCCGAGAGACCCAGTACTTC,CSASGGRETQYF